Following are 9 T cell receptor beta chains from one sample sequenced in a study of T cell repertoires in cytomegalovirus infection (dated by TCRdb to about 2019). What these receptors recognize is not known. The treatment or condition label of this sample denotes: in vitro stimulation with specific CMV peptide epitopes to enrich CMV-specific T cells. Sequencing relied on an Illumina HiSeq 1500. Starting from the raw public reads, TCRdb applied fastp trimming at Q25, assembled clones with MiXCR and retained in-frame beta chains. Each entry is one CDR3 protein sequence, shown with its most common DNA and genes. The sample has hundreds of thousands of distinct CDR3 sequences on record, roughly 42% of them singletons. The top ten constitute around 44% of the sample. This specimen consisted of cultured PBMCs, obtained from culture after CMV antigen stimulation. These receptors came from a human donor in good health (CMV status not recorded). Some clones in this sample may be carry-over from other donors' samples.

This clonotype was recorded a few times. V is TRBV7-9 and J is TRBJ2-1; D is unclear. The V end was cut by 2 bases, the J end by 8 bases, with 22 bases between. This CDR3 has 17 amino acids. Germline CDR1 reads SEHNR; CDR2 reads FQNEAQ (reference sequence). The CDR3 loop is CASSLQKLGIPIDEQFF. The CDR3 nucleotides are TGTGCCAGCAGCTTACAAAAACTTGGGATCCCGATCGATGAGCAGTTCTTC.

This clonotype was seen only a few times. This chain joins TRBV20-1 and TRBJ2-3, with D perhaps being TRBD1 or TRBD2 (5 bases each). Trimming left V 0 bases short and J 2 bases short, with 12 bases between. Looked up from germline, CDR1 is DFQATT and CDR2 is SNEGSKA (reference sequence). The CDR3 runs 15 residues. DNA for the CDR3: TGCAGTGCTAGAGATGGGGGAGAATACACAGATACGCAGTATTTT. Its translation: CSARDGGEYTDTQYF.

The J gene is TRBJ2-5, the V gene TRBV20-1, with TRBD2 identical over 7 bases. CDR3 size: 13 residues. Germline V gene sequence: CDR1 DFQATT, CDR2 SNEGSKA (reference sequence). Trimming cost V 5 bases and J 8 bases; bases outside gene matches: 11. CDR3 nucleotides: TGCAGTGCTCCGGCAGTGGCGGGAGATACCCAGTACTTC. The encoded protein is CSAPAVAGDTQYF.

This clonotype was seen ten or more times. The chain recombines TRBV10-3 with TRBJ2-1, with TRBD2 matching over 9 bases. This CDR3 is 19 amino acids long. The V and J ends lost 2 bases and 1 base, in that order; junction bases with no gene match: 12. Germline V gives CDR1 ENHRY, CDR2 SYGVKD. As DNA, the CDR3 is TGTGCCATCAGTGAGGAAGCGGGAGGCGGTATACATTCCTACAATGAGCAGTTCTTC. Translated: CAISEEAGGGIHSYNEQFF.

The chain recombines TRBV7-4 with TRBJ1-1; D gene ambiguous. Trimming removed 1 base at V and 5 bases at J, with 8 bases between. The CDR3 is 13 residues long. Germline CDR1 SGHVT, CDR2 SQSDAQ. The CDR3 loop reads CASSLGVRTEAFF. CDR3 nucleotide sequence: TGTGCCAGCAGCTTAGGCGTTCGGACTGAAGCTTTCTTT.

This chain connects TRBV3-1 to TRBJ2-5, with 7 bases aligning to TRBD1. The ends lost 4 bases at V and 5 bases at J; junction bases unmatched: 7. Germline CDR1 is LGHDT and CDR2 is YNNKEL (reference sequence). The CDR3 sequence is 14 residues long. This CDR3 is CASSPVGGRETQYF. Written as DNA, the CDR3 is TGTGCCAGCAGCCCTGTAGGGGGCCGGGAGACCCAGTACTTC.

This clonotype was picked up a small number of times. The CDR3: CASSQGDPMNTEAFF. As DNA, the CDR3 is TGTGCCAGCAGCCAAGGCGATCCAATGAACACTGAAGCTTTCTTT. This sequence joins TRBV4-2 and TRBJ1-1; unclear D gene. Germline-derived CDR1 and CDR2 are LGHNA and YNFKEQ. The CDR3 contains 15 residues. The germline V and J ends were trimmed by 1 base and 0 bases, with 9 bases remaining between them.

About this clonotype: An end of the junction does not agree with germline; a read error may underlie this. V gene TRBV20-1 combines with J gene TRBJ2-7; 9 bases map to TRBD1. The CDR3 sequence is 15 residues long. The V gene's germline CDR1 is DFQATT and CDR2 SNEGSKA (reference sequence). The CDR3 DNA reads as TGCAGTGCTAGAGTTCGGGACAGGGTCTCCCACGAGCAGTACTTC. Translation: CSARVRDRVSHEQYF.

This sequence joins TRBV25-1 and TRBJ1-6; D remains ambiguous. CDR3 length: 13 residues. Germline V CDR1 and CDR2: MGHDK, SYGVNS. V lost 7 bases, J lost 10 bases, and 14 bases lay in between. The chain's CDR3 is CASKVSGESPLHF. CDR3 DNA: TGTGCCAGCAAGGTGTCTGGGGAGTCACCCCTCCACTTT.